This TCR beta chain was sequenced for a study of a mutant IDH1 vaccine in newly diagnosed glioma. Study-level background: Treated patients comprised approximately 60% males and around 38% females, mean age about 38 years.

The CDR3 is made up of 13 amino acids. V was trimmed by 2 bases and J by 5 bases, leaving 7 bases between them. Germline-derived CDR1 and CDR2 are LGHNA and YSLEER. Assay used: immunoSEQ multiplex PCR; TCRdb lists only in-frame clones, some missing. The data contain 70,000 to 90,000 clones, 65% to 90% of them singletons. The time point was: week 23, last vaccination. A single vaccine dose contained 300 ug of mutant IDH1 20-mer peptide, and topical imiquimod was used with it. Patients carried new grade 3 or 4 IDH1-mutant astrocytomas lacking nuclear ATRX. Turning to this clone: What it recognizes is unknown.

General study findings and limits: Seemingly, top peripheral T cell clonotype changes bore no relation to pseudoprogression. Less than 95% of patients showed vaccine-induced immune responses across multiple MHC alleles.

This sequence joins TRBV4-3 and TRBJ2-1; no definite D call. Source: PBMCs, taken from a glioma patient whose treatment included an IDH1 peptide vaccine. The origin of this receptor is a young man with glioma. Some clones in this sample may be carry-over from other donors' samples. CDR3 in DNA: TGCGCCAGCAGCCAAAACGTCGACAATGAGCAGTTCTTC. Protein: CASSQNVDNEQFF.